This entry is about one TCR beta chain. As yet, its antigen is unknown. The data are from a study of T cell repertoires in cytomegalovirus infection. MiXCR, applied by TCRdb to the reads, yields one record per CDR3 protein. The sample lists about 830,000 distinct CDR3 sequences, 30% to 35% occurring once. Study-wide results and limits: Ex vivo responses were dominated by HLA-C-restricted CMV-specific TCR beta clonotypes. Of the TCR beta families, the public ones yielded a cumulative frequency that identified carriers of CMV plus the relevant HLA.

This TCR came from a human donor in good health (CMV status not recorded). Some clones in this sample may be carry-over from other donors' samples. Sequencing was performed on cultured CD8+ T cells from PBMCs, taken from culture after CMV antigen stimulation.

CDR3 coding DNA: TGCAGTGCTACCCAGGGGTTAGGTGGCTACACCTTC. Translation: CSATQGLGGYTF. The rearrangement uses TRBV20-1 and TRBJ1-2, with D tentatively TRBD1 (6 bases). The CDR3 runs 12 residues. The V and J ends lost 4 bases and 7 bases respectively, with 13 bases between them. Germline V gene data show CDR1 as DFQATT and CDR2 as SNEGSKA (reference sequence).